Given below is one TCR beta chain in context. Its antigen remains unknown. This sample stems from a study of neoadjuvant nivolumab and ipilimumab in lung cancer. Whole-study findings and limits: Resected tumors had greater TCR richness and clonality than uninvolved lung.

Libraries were prepared by immunoSEQ multiplex PCR; TCRdb keeps only in-frame clonotypes and omits some of them. The sample yields fewer than 35,000 clones, about nine tenths seen once. Sequences were derived from peripheral blood, sampled after neoadjuvant nivolumab, alone or with ipilimumab, at or shortly before surgery. The TCR comes from an adult with non-small cell lung cancer.

The CDR3 nucleotides are TGCGCCAGCAGCCTATCGACAGGAACCTACGAGCAGTACTTC. This sequence encodes CASSLSTGTYEQYF. The chain employs TRBV5-1 and TRBJ2-7; tentatively, D is TRBD1 (6 bases). The V end was cut by 4 bases, the J end by 2 bases, with 13 bases between. This CDR3 region has 14 residues. CDR1 and CDR2 (germline): SGHRS, YFSETQ.